Below are 2 T cell receptor beta chains sequenced from a single sample in a study of identical twins. One entry per CDR3 protein results from TCRdb running MiXCR on the 5' RACE reads. This table holds approximately 890,000 distinct CDR3 sequences, around an eighth found once. These data are also associated with another study on yellow fever vaccine responses in identical twins.

Sequencing was carried out using PBMCs. These receptors came from a woman younger than 30 in good health.

This clonotype occurred once. The V gene is TRBV5-5, the J gene TRBJ1-5; D is possibly TRBD1 (6 bases). The germline V gene encodes CDR1 SGHKS and CDR2 YYEKEE (reference sequence). This CDR3 is built from 16 residues. Trimming took 0 bases from V and 0 from J, leaving 10 bases between them. Here the CDR3 DNA reads TGTGCCAGCAGCTTGGTTGGACAGACTAGCAATCAGCCCCAGCATTTT. Its translation: CASSLVGQTSNQPQHF.

This clonotype was seen ten or more times. The V call is TRBV29-1, the J call TRBJ1-1; no firm D call. Germline V gene sequence: CDR1 SQVTM, CDR2 ANQGSEA. The length of the CDR3 is 15 residues. V lost 2 bases and J lost 3, with 16 bases in between. Here the CDR3 DNA reads TGCAGCGTTGAACCCTCAAACCTGATACACACTGAAGCTTTCTTT. Amino acid sequence: CSVEPSNLIHTEAFF.